This TCR beta chain was retrieved from a study of CD8+ T cells in alopecia areata. Overall study context: Once tofacitinib had been taken for 6 to 18 months, 6 months off drug followed.

Extraction and reverse transcription of RNA yielded cDNA as the sequencing template. The table came from immunoSEQ multiplex PCR; TCRdb's copy has only in-frame clones and leaves some out. The sample lists around 2,000 clones; 77% were seen once. Treatment here: oral pan-JAK inhibitor, 5-10 mg twice daily. Alopecia areata patients provided lesional scalp punch biopsies and peripheral blood, both collected for the study. CDR3 length: 13 amino acids. Trimming left V 2 bases short and J 7 bases short, with 8 bases between. Per the germline V gene, CDR1 is MRHNA and CDR2 is SNTAGT. The material sequenced was skin, taken around week 44, from a patient treated with tofacitinib. The receptor was isolated from a human donor with alopecia areata. The chain links TRBV6-4 to TRBJ2-2; no reliable D call. The CDR3 here is CASSDRASGELFF. The CDR3 DNA reads TGTGCCAGCAGTGACAGGGCCAGCGGGGAGCTGTTTTTT.